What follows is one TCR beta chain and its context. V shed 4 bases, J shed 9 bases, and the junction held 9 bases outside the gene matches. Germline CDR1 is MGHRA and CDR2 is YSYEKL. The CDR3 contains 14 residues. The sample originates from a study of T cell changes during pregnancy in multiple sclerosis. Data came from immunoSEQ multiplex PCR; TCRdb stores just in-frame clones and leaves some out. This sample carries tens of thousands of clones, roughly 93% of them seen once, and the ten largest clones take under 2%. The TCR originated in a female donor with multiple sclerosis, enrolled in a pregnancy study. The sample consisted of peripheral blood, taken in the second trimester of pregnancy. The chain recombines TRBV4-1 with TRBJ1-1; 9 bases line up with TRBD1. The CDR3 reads CASSPTGGAGKAFF. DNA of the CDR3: TGCGCCAGCAGCCCCACAGGGGGCGCGGGTAAAGCTTTCTTT.